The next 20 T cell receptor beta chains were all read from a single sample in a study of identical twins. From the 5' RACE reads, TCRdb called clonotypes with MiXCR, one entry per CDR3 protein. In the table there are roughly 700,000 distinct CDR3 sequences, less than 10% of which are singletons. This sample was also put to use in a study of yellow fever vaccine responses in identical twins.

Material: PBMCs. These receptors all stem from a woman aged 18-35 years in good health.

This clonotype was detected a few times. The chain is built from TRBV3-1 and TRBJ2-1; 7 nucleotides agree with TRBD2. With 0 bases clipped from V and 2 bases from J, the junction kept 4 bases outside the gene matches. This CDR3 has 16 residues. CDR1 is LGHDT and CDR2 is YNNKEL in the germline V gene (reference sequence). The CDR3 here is CASSQDLAAAYNEQFF. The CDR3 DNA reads TGTGCCAGCAGCCAAGATCTAGCGGCGGCCTACAATGAGCAGTTCTTC.

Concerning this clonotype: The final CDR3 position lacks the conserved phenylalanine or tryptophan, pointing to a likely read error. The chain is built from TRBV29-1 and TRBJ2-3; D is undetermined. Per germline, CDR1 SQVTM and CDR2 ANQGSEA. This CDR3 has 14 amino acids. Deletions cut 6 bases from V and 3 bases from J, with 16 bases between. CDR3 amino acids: CSVAKGKRTDTQYI. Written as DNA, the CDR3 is TGCAGCGTCGCAAAAGGGAAGAGGACAGATACGCAGTATATT.

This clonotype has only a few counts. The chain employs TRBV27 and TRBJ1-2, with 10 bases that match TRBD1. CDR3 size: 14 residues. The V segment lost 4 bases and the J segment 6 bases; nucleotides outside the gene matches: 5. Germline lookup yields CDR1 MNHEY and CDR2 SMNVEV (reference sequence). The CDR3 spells CASSSDRGVHGYTF. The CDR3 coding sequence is TGTGCCAGCAGTTCGGACAGGGGGGTCCATGGCTACACCTTC.

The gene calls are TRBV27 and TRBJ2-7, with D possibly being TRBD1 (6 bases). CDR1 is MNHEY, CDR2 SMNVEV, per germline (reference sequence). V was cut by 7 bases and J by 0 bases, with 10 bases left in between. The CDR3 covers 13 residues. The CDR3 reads CASKQGPSYEQYF. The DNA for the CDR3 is TGTGCCAGCAAACAGGGTCCCTCCTACGAGCAGTACTTC.

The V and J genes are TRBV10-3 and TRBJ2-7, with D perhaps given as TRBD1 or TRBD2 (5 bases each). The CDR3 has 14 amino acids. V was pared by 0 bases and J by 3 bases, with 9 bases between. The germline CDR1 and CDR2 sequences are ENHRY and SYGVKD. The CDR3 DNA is TGTGCCATCAGTGAGTCCGGGGCCGGCTACGAGCAGTACTTC. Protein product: CAISESGAGYEQYF.

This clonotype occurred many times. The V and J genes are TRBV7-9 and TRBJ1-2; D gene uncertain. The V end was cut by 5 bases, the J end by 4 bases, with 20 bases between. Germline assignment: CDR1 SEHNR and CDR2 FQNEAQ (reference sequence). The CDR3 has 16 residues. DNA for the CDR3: TGTGCCAGCAGCGGATCTCTTTACCCAGACGCCTATGGCTACACCTTC. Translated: CASSGSLYPDAYGYTF.

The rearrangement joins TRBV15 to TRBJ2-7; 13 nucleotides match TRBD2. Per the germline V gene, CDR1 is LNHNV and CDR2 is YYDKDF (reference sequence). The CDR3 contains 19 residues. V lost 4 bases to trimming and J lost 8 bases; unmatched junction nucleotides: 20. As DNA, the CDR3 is TGTGCCACCAGCACCCGGACTAGCGGGGGCAGGGGAACCCTAGTGAAGCAGTACTTC. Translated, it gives CATSTRTSGGRGTLVKQYF.

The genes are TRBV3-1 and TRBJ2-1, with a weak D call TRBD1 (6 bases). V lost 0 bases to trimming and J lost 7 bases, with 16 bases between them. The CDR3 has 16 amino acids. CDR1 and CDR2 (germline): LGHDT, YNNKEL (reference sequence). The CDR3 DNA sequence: TGTGCCAGCAGCCAAGAGTTTGAAGACAGGCGAAATGAGCAGTTCTTC. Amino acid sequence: CASSQEFEDRRNEQFF.

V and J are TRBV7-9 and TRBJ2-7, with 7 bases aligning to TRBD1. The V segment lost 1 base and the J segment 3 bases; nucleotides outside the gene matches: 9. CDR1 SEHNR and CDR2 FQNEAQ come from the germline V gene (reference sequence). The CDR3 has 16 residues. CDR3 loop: CASSLEQGPIYYEQYF. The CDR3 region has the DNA TGTGCCAGCAGCTTAGAACAGGGGCCCATCTACTACGAGCAGTACTTC. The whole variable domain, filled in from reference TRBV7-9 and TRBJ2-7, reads DTGVSQNPRHKITKRGQNVTFRCDPISEHNRLYWYRQTLGQGPEFLTYFQNEAQLEKSRLLSDRFSAERPKGSFSTLEIQRTEQGDSAMYLCASSLEQGPIYYEQYFGPGTRLTVT.

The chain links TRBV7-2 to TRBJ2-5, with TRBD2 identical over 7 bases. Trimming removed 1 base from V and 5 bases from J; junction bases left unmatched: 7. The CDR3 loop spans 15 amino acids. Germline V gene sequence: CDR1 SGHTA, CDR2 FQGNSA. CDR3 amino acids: CASSLGGRAGETQYF. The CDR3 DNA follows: TGTGCCAGCAGCTTAGGGGGGAGGGCTGGTGAGACCCAGTACTTC.

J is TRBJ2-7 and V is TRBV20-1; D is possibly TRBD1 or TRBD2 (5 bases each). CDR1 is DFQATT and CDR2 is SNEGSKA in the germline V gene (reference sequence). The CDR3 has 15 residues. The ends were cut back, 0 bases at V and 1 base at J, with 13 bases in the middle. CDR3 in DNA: TGCAGTGCTAGAGATCTTCCTGGGGGATCCTACGAGCAGTACTTC. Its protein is CSARDLPGGSYEQYF.

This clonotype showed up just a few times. CDR3 sequence reads: CASSFEDRLNEKLFF. CDR3 nucleotide sequence: TGCGCCAGCAGCTTCGAGGACAGGCTGAATGAAAAACTGTTTTTT. This chain joins TRBV5-1 and TRBJ1-4, with 7 bases that match TRBD1. Germline V gene sequence: CDR1 SGHRS, CDR2 YFSETQ. The CDR3 loop spans 15 amino acids. The V gene end was trimmed by 2 bases and the J gene end by 5 bases; junction bases not matched to a gene: 6.

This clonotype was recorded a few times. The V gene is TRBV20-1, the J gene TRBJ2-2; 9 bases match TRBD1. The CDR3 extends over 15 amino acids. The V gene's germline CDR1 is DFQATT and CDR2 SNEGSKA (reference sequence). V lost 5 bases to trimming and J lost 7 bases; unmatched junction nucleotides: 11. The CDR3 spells CSADGDRVKIGELFF. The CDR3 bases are TGCAGTGCTGATGGGGACAGGGTAAAAATCGGGGAGCTGTTTTTT.

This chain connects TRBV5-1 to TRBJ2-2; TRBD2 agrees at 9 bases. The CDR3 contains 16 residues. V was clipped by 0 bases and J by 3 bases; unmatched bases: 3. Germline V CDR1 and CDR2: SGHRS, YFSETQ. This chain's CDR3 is CASSLALAGYTGELFF. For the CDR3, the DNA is TGCGCCAGCAGCTTGGCCCTAGCGGGATACACCGGGGAGCTGTTTTTT.

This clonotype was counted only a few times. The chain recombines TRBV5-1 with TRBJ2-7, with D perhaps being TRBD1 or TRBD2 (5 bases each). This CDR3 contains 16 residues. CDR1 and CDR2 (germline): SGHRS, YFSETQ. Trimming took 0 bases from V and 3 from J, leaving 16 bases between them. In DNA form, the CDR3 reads TGCGCCAGCAGCTTGGGCCTTCCCGGTGGGGGCTACGAGCAGTACTTC. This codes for CASSLGLPGGGYEQYF.

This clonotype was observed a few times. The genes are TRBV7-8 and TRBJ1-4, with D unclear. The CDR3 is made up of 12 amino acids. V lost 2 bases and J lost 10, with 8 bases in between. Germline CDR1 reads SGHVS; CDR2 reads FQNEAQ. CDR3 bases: TGTGCCAGCAGCTTACAAAACGGAAAACTGTTTTTT. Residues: CASSLQNGKLFF.

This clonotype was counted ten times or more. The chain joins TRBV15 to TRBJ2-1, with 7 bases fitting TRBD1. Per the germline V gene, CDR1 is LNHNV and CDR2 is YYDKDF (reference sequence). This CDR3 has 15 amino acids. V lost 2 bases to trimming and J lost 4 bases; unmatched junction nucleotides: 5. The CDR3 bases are TGTGCCACCAGCAGACCTAGACAGGGTTACAATGAGCAGTTCTTC. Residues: CATSRPRQGYNEQFF.

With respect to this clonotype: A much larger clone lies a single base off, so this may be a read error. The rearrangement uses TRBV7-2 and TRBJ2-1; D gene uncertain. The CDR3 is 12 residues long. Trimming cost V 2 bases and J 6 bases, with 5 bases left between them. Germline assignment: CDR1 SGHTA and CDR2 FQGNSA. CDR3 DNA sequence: TGTGCCAGCAGCTTATTCGGCAATGAGCAGTTCTTC. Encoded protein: CASSLFGNEQFF.

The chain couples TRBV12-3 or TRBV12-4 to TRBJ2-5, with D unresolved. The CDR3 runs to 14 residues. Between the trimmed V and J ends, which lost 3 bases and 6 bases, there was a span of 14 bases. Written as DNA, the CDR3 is TGTGCCAGCAGTTTTCCCGCCCCGATAAAGACCCAGTACTTC. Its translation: CASSFPAPIKTQYF.

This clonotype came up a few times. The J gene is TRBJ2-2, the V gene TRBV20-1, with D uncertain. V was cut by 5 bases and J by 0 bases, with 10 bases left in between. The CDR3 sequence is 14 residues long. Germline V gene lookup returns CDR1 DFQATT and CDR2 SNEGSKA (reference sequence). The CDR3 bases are TGCAGTGCTTACGGGCCTACGAACACCGGGGAGCTGTTTTTT. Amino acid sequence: CSAYGPTNTGELFF.